The 20 T cell receptor beta chains reported below all come from one sample, sequenced in a study of cytomegalovirus exposure and HLA in healthy donors. PCR used 60 Vbeta primers and 13 Jbeta primers. TCRdb keeps only in-frame clones here, not all; method: immunoSEQ multiplex PCR. The table records roughly 72,000 clones, around 77% of them present only once. Sequencing was carried out using PBMCs. Every receptor here comes from a woman between 40 and 50 years old in good health and CMV-seropositive.

This clone was picked up a small number of times. The chain carries TRBV5-5 and TRBJ1-6; D perhaps matches TRBD1 (5 bases). The CDR3 contains 13 residues. V gave up 0 bases and J gave up 8 bases, with 6 bases separating them. Germline CDR1 is SGHKS and CDR2 is YYEKEE (reference sequence). The CDR3 DNA follows: TGTGCCAGCAGCTTGGTCAGGGATTCACCCCTCCACTTT. This codes for CASSLVRDSPLHF.

The rearrangement uses TRBV10-2 and TRBJ2-1; tentative D call: TRBD1 (6 bases). The V and J ends lost 4 bases and 7 bases respectively, with 17 bases between them. Germline V gene sequence: CDR1 WSHSY, CDR2 SAAADI. The CDR3 spans 15 residues. CDR3 protein: CASSGQQGIGNEQFF. In nucleotides, the CDR3 is TGCGCCAGCAGTGGGCAACAGGGCATTGGTAATGAGCAGTTCTTC.

The V gene is TRBV6-5, the J gene TRBJ2-1; D remains ambiguous. The CDR3 is made up of 13 amino acids. Trimming shortened V by 5 bases and J by 5 bases, and 10 bases separated the two germline ends. In germline, CDR1 is MNHEY, CDR2 SVGAGI. CDR3 sequence (DNA): TGTGCCAGCAGTAGAGCATCGCACAATGAGCAGTTCTTC. Amino acids: CASSRASHNEQFF.

V is TRBV28 and J is TRBJ2-1; D is possibly TRBD1 (5 bases). There are 15 residues in the CDR3. V was trimmed by 4 bases and J by 5 bases, leaving 15 bases between them. Germline V CDR1 and CDR2: MDHEN, SYDVKM. DNA for the CDR3: TGTGCCAGCAGTTACGCCCCACAGGAGAACAATGAGCAGTTCTTC. Translating gives CASSYAPQENNEQFF. The full variable domain, its missing parts supplied by reference TRBV28 and TRBJ2-1, is DVKVTQSSRYLVKRTGEKVFLECVQDMDHENMFWYRQDPGLGLRLIYFSYDVKMKEKGDIPEGYSVSREKKERFSLILESASTNQTSMYLCASSYAPQENNEQFFGPGTRLTVL.

The chain employs TRBV5-1 and TRBJ1-2; TRBD1 matches at 10 bases. CDR1 is SGHRS and CDR2 is YFSETQ in the germline V gene. This CDR3 is 14 amino acids long. The V segment lost 3 bases and the J segment 4 bases; nucleotides outside the gene matches: 3. This CDR3 reads CASSSDRGSYGYTF. DNA for the CDR3: TGCGCCAGCAGCTCGGACAGGGGGAGCTATGGCTACACCTTC.

The chain employs TRBV6-1 and TRBJ1-5; unclear D gene. The germline V and J ends were trimmed by 8 bases and 4 bases, with 15 bases remaining between them. Germline loops: CDR1 MNHNS, CDR2 SASEGT. This CDR3 contains 14 residues. This chain's CDR3 is CASGDVGGNQPQHF. The CDR3 DNA sequence: TGTGCCAGCGGGGATGTGGGAGGGAATCAGCCCCAGCATTTT.

The chain couples TRBV4-1 to TRBJ2-7; 8 bases align to TRBD1. The V segment lost 4 bases and the J segment 3 bases; nucleotides outside the gene matches: 8. The CDR3 spans 15 residues. CDR1 MGHRA and CDR2 YSYEKL come from the germline V gene. In DNA form, the CDR3 reads TGCGCCAGCAGCCTTGGGAACGGACAGGGCTACGAGCAGTACTTC. Translation: CASSLGNGQGYEQYF.

This clone appeared a few times. The chain carries TRBV28 and TRBJ2-7; TRBD1 is a possible D gene (5 bases). Trimming removed 8 bases from V and 0 bases from J, with 8 bases in between. CDR1 is MDHEN and CDR2 is SYDVKM in the germline V gene. This CDR3 is 12 amino acids long. The CDR3 is CASSQGSYEQYF. The CDR3 coding sequence is TGTGCCAGCTCCCAGGGCTCCTACGAGCAGTACTTC.

V gene TRBV9 combines with J gene TRBJ2-2, with D perhaps TRBD1 (5 bases). The V gene's germline CDR1 is SGDLS and CDR2 YYNGEE. V gave up 1 base and J gave up 7 bases, with 8 bases separating them. CDR3 length: 13 amino acids. CDR3 in amino acids: CASSVRGFGELFF. The CDR3 DNA reads TGTGCCAGCAGCGTAAGGGGTTTCGGGGAGCTGTTTTTT.

The CDR3 DNA follows: TGTGCCAGCAGTGTAAATGGACAGATCTCCTACGAGCAGTACTTC. Protein: CASSVNGQISYEQYF. V and J are TRBV6-1 and TRBJ2-7, with D possibly TRBD1 on 6 matching bases. V was cut by 4 bases and J by 0 bases, with 13 bases left in between. CDR3 length equals 15 residues. Per the germline V gene, CDR1 is MNHNS and CDR2 is SASEGT.

This clone was recorded a few times. The chain employs TRBV30 and TRBJ2-1, with D uncertain. V lost 4 bases to trimming and J lost 0 bases, with 13 bases between them. The CDR3 totals 15 residues. In germline, CDR1 is GTSNPN, CDR2 SVGIG (reference sequence). CDR3 in amino acids: CAWTGLTGSYNEQFF. The DNA of the CDR3 is TGTGCCTGGACTGGGCTCACCGGCTCCTACAATGAGCAGTTCTTC.

This clone was counted between two and nine times. The gene calls are TRBV7-9 and TRBJ2-3; tentatively, D is TRBD1 (5 bases). Per germline, CDR1 SEHNR and CDR2 FQNEAQ (reference sequence). This CDR3 has 12 residues. V was shortened by 4 bases and J by 3 bases, with 5 bases between the two germline ends. CDR3 amino acids: CASSYRTDTQYF. CDR3 nucleotides: TGTGCCAGCAGCTACAGGACAGATACGCAGTATTTT.

V usage is TRBV5-1 and J usage is TRBJ2-7; 10 positions match TRBD1. This CDR3 has 15 residues. The germline V gene encodes CDR1 SGHRS and CDR2 YFSETQ. With V trimmed by 3 bases and J by 6 bases, 9 bases remained unmatched. The CDR3 loop is CASSSSGTGESEQYF. CDR3 sequence (DNA): TGCGCCAGCAGCTCATCCGGGACAGGGGAGAGCGAGCAGTACTTC.

This clone was counted between two and nine times. The chain couples TRBV19 to TRBJ1-1, with unresolved D. Trimming stripped 3 bases from V and 6 bases from J, with 14 bases between. Per germline, CDR1 LNHDA and CDR2 SQIVND (reference sequence). This CDR3 has 14 residues. DNA of the CDR3: TGTGCCAGTAGTATGACGCGCGGGGAGGCTGAAGCTTTCTTT. It codes for CASSMTRGEAEAFF.

With regard to this clone: The sample holds other DNA sequences that translate to the same CDR3. This chain joins TRBV6-1 and TRBJ2-6, with TRBD1 matching over 8 bases. The junction had 1 base not matched to a gene; V was cut back by 6 bases and J by 0 bases. CDR1 is MNHNS and CDR2 is SASEGT in the germline V gene. This CDR3 spans 15 amino acids. In nucleotides, the CDR3 is TGTGCCAGCAGAACAGGGGGCTCTGGGGCCAACGTCCTGACTTTC. Residues: CASRTGGSGANVLTF.

This sequence joins TRBV10-3 and TRBJ2-1; the D gene is possibly TRBD1 (6 bases). V was shortened by 5 bases and J by 0 bases, with 20 bases between the two germline ends. The CDR3 covers 18 residues. Germline V CDR1 and CDR2: ENHRY, SYGVKD. The CDR3 reads CAISFKERTDSSYNEQFF. In DNA, the CDR3 is TGTGCCATCAGTTTCAAAGAACGGACAGATAGCTCCTACAATGAGCAGTTCTTC.

The rearrangement uses TRBV5-6 and TRBJ2-1; maybe TRBD1 (5 bases). Germline CDR1 and CDR2: SGHDT and YYEEEE. V was trimmed by 4 bases and J by 1 base, leaving 9 bases between them. This CDR3 has 14 amino acids. The chain's CDR3 is CASSRGSSYNEQFF. The DNA for the CDR3 is TGTGCCAGCAGCAGGGGTAGTTCCTACAATGAGCAGTTCTTC.

This chain uses TRBV28 with TRBJ2-7, with 10 bases that match TRBD1. V shed 7 bases and J 4 bases; nucleotides not matched to a gene: 10. Germline V lookup: CDR1 MDHEN, CDR2 SYDVKM. There are 15 residues in the CDR3. Here the CDR3 DNA reads TGTGCCAGCACGCGAAAGACAGGGGGCGGTTACGAGCAGTACTTC. Amino acid sequence: CASTRKTGGGYEQYF.

This rearrangement joins TRBV27 to TRBJ2-1, with D tentatively TRBD1 (6 bases). V lost 5 bases and J 8 bases, leaving 25 bases between the germline ends. This CDR3 comprises 17 residues. Germline V gene data show CDR1 as MNHEY and CDR2 as SMNVEV (reference sequence). CDR3 nucleotide sequence: TGTGCCAGCAGTAGTGACCGGGACATGACTTCTCTGGATGAGCAGTTCTTC. Translation gives CASSSDRDMTSLDEQFF.

The CDR3 region has the DNA TGTGCCTGGAGGGGCCCCGGCAATCAGCCCCAGCATTTT. Amino acid sequence: CAWRGPGNQPQHF. V is TRBV30 and J is TRBJ1-5; no definite D call. The length of the CDR3 is 13 residues. V lost 3 bases and J lost 2, with 8 bases in between. Germline-derived CDR1 and CDR2 are GTSNPN and SVGIG (reference sequence).